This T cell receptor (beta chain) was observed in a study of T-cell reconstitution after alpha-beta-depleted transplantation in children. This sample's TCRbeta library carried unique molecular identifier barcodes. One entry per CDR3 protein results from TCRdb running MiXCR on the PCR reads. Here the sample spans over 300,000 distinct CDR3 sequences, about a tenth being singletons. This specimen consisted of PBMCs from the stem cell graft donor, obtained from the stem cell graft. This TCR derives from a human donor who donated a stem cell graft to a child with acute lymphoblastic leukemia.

The CDR3 bases are TGCGCCAGCAGCTGGGGGTCATCCCCCGGGAATTCACCCCTCCACTTT. It encodes CASSWGSSPGNSPLHF. This chain links TRBV5-1 with TRBJ1-6; weak D call: TRBD1 (5 bases). CDR3 length: 16 residues. The germline CDR1 and CDR2 sequences are SGHRS and YFSETQ. V was clipped by 3 bases and J by 7 bases, with 17 bases between them.